The 2 T cell receptor beta chains below come from one sample, sequenced in a study of regulatory T cells in long-lasting Graves disease (dated by TCRdb to about 2021). What the time point label conveys for this sample: newly diagnosed GD, antithyroid drugs for less than 3 months. For both TCR sequencing and RNA sequencing, RNA was extracted from PBMCs in TRIzol. The method behind the library was multiplex PCR. The sequencer was an Illumina HiSeq 4000. TCR beta libraries were built with iRepertoire HTBI primers and Arm-PCR amplification of CDR3 regions. Starting from the raw public reads, TCRdb applied fastp trimming at Q25, assembled clones with MiXCR and retained in-frame beta chains. Duplicate CDR3 protein sequences are folded into a single record with the most common DNA and genes. Recorded for this sample are around 250,000 distinct CDR3 sequences; roughly 18% of them occurred a single time. The top ten clonotypes cover 11% to 15% of the sample.

In addition, the sample was reused for a study of T cells in Graves' hyperthyroidism and ophthalmopathy.

The sequences come from peripheral blood mononuclear cells (PBMCs), collected at new diagnosis, from a patient treated with antithyroid drugs. Receptor source: a woman in her twenties or thirties with Graves disease. Donor details come from another sample of the same person, matched by shared clones.

The table lists this clonotype with many counts. V and J are TRBV7-9 and TRBJ2-7; the D gene could be TRBD1 or TRBD2 (6 bases each). V was cut by 3 bases and J by 6 bases, with 12 bases left in between. The CDR3 spans 13 residues. Germline V gives CDR1 SEHNR, CDR2 FQNEAQ (reference sequence). CDR3 residues: CASSLEGVFEQYF. The CDR3 DNA sequence: TGTGCCAGCAGCTTGGAGGGGGTGTTCGAGCAGTACTTC. Full variable domain (missing parts from reference TRBV7-9 and TRBJ2-7): DTGVSQNPRHKITKRGQNVTFRCDPISEHNRLYWYRQTLGQGPEFLTYFQNEAQLEKSRLLSDRFSAERPKGSFSTLEIQRTEQGDSAMYLCASSLEGVFEQYFGPGTRLTVT.

This clonotype was seen ten or more times. The J gene is TRBJ1-1, the V gene TRBV19; D is unclear. The CDR3 contains 12 residues. V lost 8 bases and J lost 1, with 8 bases in between. In germline, CDR1 is LNHDA, CDR2 SQIVND (reference sequence). CDR3 protein: CASADGNTEAFF. The CDR3 nucleotides read TGTGCCAGTGCCGACGGGAACACTGAAGCTTTCTTT.